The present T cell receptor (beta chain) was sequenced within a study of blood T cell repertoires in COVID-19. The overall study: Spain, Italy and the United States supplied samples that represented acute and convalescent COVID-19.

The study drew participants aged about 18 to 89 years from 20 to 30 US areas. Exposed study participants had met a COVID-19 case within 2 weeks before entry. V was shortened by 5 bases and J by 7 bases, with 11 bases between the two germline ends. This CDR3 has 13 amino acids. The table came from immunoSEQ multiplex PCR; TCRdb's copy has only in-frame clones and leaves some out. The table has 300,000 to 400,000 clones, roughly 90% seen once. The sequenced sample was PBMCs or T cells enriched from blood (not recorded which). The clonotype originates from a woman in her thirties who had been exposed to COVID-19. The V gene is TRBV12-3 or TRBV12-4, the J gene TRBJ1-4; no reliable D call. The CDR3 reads CASSEIFGEKLFF. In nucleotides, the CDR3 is TGTGCCAGCAGTGAGATATTCGGTGAAAAACTGTTTTTT.